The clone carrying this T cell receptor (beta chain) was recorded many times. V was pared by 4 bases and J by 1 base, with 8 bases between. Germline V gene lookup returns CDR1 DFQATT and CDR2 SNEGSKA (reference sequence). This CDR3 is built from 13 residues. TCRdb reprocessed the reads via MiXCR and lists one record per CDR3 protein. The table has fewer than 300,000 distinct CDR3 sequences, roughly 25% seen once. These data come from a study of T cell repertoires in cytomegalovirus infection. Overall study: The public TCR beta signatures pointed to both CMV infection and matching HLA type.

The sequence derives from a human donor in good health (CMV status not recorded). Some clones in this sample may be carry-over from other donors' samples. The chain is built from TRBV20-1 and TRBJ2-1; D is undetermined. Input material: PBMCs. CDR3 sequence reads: CSANTGSYNEQFF. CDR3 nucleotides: TGCAGTGCTAACACGGGTTCCTACAATGAGCAGTTCTTC.